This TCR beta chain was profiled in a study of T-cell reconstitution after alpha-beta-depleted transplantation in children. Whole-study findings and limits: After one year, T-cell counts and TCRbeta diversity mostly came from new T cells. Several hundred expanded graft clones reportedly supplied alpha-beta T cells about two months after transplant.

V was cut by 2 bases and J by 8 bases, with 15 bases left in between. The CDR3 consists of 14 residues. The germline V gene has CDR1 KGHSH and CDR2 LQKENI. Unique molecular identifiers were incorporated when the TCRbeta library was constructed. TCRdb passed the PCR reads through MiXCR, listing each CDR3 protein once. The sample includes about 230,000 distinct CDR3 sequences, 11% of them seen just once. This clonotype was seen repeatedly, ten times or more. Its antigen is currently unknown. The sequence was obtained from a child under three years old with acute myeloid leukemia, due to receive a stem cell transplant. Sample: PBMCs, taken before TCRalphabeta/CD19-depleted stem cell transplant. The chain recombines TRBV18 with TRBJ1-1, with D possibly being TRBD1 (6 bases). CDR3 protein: CASSPSDRSGEAFF. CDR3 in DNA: TGTGCCAGCTCACCATCCGACAGGAGCGGAGAAGCTTTCTTT.